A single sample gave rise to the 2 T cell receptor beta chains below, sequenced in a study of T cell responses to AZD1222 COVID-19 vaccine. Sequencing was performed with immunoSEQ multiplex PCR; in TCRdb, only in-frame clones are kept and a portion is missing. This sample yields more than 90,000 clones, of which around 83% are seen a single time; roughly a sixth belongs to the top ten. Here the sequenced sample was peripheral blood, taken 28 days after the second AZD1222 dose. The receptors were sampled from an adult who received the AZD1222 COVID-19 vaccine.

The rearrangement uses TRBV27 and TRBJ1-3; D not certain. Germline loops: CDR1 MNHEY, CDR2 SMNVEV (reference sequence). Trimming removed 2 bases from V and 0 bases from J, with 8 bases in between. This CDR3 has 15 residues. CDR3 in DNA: TGTGCCAGCAGTTTACGGCGAAACTCTGGAAACACCATATATTTT. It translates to CASSLRRNSGNTIYF.

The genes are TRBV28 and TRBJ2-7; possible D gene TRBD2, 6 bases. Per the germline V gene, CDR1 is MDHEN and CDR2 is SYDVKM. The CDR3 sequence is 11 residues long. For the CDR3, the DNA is TGTTCAACGGCGGGGACCTACGAGCAGTACTTC. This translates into CSTAGTYEQYF.